This T cell receptor beta chain derives from a study of patients and donors after allogeneic stem cell transplantation. Using its own MiXCR run on the RT-PCR reads, TCRdb lists one record per CDR3 protein. The sample has hundreds of thousands of distinct CDR3 sequences, around 15% seen once; the top ten hold over 6%. The germline V and J ends were trimmed by 0 bases and 5 bases, with 7 bases remaining between them. Per the germline V gene, CDR1 is MGHRA and CDR2 is YSYEKL. The CDR3 is 13 amino acids. The genes are TRBV4-1 and TRBJ2-5; D assignment may be TRBD1 or TRBD2 (5 bases each). Source material: blood, either unsorted or a sorted T cell fraction (not recorded which). This TCR derives from a human donor who was either an allogeneic HSCT recipient or a stem cell or donor lymphocyte infusion donor (not recorded which). It is not recorded whose cells these are; they may come from a transplant donor. The CDR3: CASSQDRDETQYF. For the CDR3, the DNA is TGCGCCAGCAGCCAAGACAGGGACGAGACCCAGTACTTC.